The 25 T cell receptor beta chains below all came from one sample that was sequenced in a study of shared clonotypes between healthy human individuals. Here immunoSEQ multiplex PCR was the method, and the copy in TCRdb shows in-frame clones only, minus some. The table lists hundreds of thousands of clones, around 74% of them singletons. Sequenced material: memory CD4+ T cells sorted from blood. Noted subset: CD45RA-negative fraction. Receptors originate from a man aged 25 to 40 in good health.

A few counts support this clone. The chain has TRBV6-1 and TRBJ2-1; 8 bases are a match to TRBD2. V was pared by 2 bases and J by 2 bases, with 5 bases of the junction left unmatched. The CDR3 contains 16 residues. Germline V lookup: CDR1 MNHNS, CDR2 SASEGT. This chain's CDR3 is CASSEIKGLAYNEQFF. The CDR3 coding sequence is TGTGCCAGCAGTGAAATAAAGGGACTAGCCTACAATGAGCAGTTCTTC.

The V gene is TRBV25-1, the J gene TRBJ2-7, with D unclear. Germline values: CDR1 MGHDK, CDR2 SYGVNS. The CDR3 is 12 amino acids. V was pared by 4 bases and J by 0 bases, with 4 bases between. CDR3 protein: CASSGSSYEQYF. CDR3 DNA sequence: TGTGCCAGCAGTGGAAGCTCCTACGAGCAGTACTTC.

The chain links TRBV19 to TRBJ1-2; D ambiguous. The length of the CDR3 is 14 residues. Trimming cost V 7 bases and J 3 bases, with 15 bases left between them. Germline CDR1 and CDR2: LNHDA and SQIVND (reference sequence). CDR3 loop: CASKTGSFDYGYTF. The CDR3 DNA reads as TGTGCCAGTAAAACCGGGAGTTTCGACTATGGCTACACCTTC.

The CDR3 region has the DNA TGTGCCAGCAGCTTGGCCGGCGGGAGAATGCACGGGGAGCTGTTTTTT. As protein: CASSLAGGRMHGELFF. The J gene is TRBJ2-2, the V gene TRBV5-5; TRBD2 aligns across 7 bases. Trimming took 0 bases from V and 7 from J; bases not matched to a gene: 9. This CDR3 region has 16 residues. Germline V lookup: CDR1 SGHKS, CDR2 YYEKEE (reference sequence).

The chain is built from TRBV25-1 and TRBJ2-7; TRBD2 matches at 7 bases. V shed 10 bases and J 9 bases; nucleotides not matched to a gene: 12. The CDR3 length is 12 residues. CDR1 is MGHDK, CDR2 SYGVNS, per germline. The CDR3 loop is CATSNSGYWQYF. DNA of the CDR3: TGTGCCACCAGCAATAGCGGGTACTGGCAGTACTTC.

The J gene is TRBJ2-7, the V gene TRBV27, with 9 bases matching TRBD1. With 8 bases clipped from V and 5 bases from J, the junction kept 10 bases outside the gene matches. Germline V lookup: CDR1 MNHEY, CDR2 SMNVEV (reference sequence). The CDR3 totals 14 residues. This chain's CDR3 is CASGDRGEWDEQYF. The CDR3 DNA sequence: TGTGCCAGCGGAGACAGGGGGGAATGGGACGAGCAGTACTTC.

CDR3 sequence: CASSLIAGAQYF. The CDR3 coding sequence is TGTGCCAGCAGCCTAATAGCGGGTGCCCAGTACTTC. This chain connects TRBV7-9 to TRBJ2-5; TRBD2 aligns across 7 bases. Germline V gene data show CDR1 as SEHNR and CDR2 as FQNEAQ (reference sequence). V lost 5 bases, J lost 9 bases, and 6 bases stayed unmatched. CDR3 length: 12 amino acids.

The chain recombines TRBV7-2 with TRBJ2-5; a possible D gene is TRBD1 (6 bases). The CDR3 has 14 residues. V shed 6 bases and J shed 5 bases, with 16 bases lying between them. Per the germline V gene, CDR1 is SGHTA and CDR2 is FQGNSA. The CDR3 loop reads CASRDNRVGETQYF. The CDR3 nucleotides are TGTGCCAGCAGGGATAACAGGGTTGGGGAGACCCAGTACTTC.

The chain joins TRBV6-6 to TRBJ2-7, with D tentatively TRBD2 (6 bases). There are 13 residues in the CDR3. CDR1 is MNHNY and CDR2 is SVGAGI in the germline V gene (reference sequence). V was trimmed by 6 bases and J by 3 bases, leaving 12 bases between them. CDR3 nucleotide sequence: TGTGCCAGCAGACGGGACTCCCGCTACGAGCAGTACTTC. Residues: CASRRDSRYEQYF.

The V gene is TRBV29-1, the J gene TRBJ1-5; TRBD1 might be the D (6 bases). Germline CDR1 and CDR2: SQVTM and ANQGSEA. The CDR3 loop spans 13 amino acids. V lost 6 bases, J lost 5 bases, and 14 bases lay in between. This chain's CDR3 is CSVGTGIHQPQHF. Here the CDR3 DNA reads TGCAGCGTCGGAACAGGGATACATCAGCCCCAGCATTTT.

The CDR3 DNA sequence: TGTGCCACCTCATCCAGGGGCGGGAGATTGAATGAGCAGTTCTTC. Translation: CATSSRGGRLNEQFF. This chain joins TRBV19 and TRBJ2-1, with D tentatively TRBD2 (7 bases). V lost 10 bases, J lost 7 bases, and 23 bases lay in between. Per germline, CDR1 LNHDA and CDR2 SQIVND (reference sequence). The CDR3 is 15 residues long.

This chain links TRBV18 with TRBJ1-1; 7 bases align to TRBD1. V lost 2 bases, J lost 10 bases, and 4 bases stayed unmatched. Looked up from germline, CDR1 is KGHSH and CDR2 is LQKENI. This CDR3 spans 12 amino acids. The CDR3, as DNA: TGTGCCAGCTCACCAGAGGACAGGCGAGCTTTCTTT. It specifies CASSPEDRRAFF.

The rearrangement joins TRBV2 to TRBJ1-3; a possible D gene is TRBD1 (5 bases). Per germline, CDR1 SNHLY and CDR2 FYNNEI. Trimming took 6 bases from V and 0 from J, leaving 9 bases between them. The CDR3 consists of 14 residues. This CDR3 is CASSREGSGNTIYF. CDR3 nucleotides: TGTGCCAGCAGCAGGGAAGGCTCTGGAAACACCATATATTTT.

CDR3: CARRRQGGVEQYF. The CDR3 region has the DNA TGTGCCAGACGTAGACAGGGAGGGGTGGAGCAGTACTTC. The rearrangement uses TRBV10-3 and TRBJ2-7; D might be TRBD1 or TRBD2, each matching 7 bases. This CDR3 comprises 13 residues. The V and J ends lost 10 bases and 7 bases respectively, with 20 bases between them. From germline, CDR1 is ENHRY and CDR2 SYGVKD.

This chain joins TRBV9 and TRBJ1-2, with D maybe TRBD1 (5 bases). Germline CDR1 reads SGDLS; CDR2 reads YYNGEE. V was pared by 3 bases and J by 2 bases, with 11 bases between. This CDR3 comprises 14 residues. The CDR3 here is CASSARQSNYGYTF. CDR3 nucleotides: TGTGCCAGCAGCGCCCGACAGAGCAACTATGGCTACACCTTC.

The sample holds many counts of this clone. The chain uses TRBV28 and TRBJ1-2; 8 bases are a match to TRBD1. V lost 6 bases, J lost 4 bases, and 7 bases stayed unmatched. The CDR3 loop spans 14 amino acids. Germline V CDR1 and CDR2: MDHEN, SYDVKM. The CDR3 sequence: CASSPGGNGYGYTF. For the CDR3, the DNA is TGTGCCAGCAGCCCAGGGGGCAACGGCTATGGCTACACCTTC.

This chain joins TRBV2 and TRBJ1-5; D is ambiguous. This CDR3 contains 14 residues. Per germline, CDR1 SNHLY and CDR2 FYNNEI. The V end lost 9 bases, the J end lost 3 bases, and 15 bases lay between the germline ends. CDR3 in amino acids: CASTGGPINQPQHF. CDR3 sequence (DNA): TGTGCCAGTACGGGAGGACCGATCAATCAGCCCCAGCATTTT.

The chain's CDR3 is CASRLGVAAGNTIYF. The CDR3, as DNA: TGTGCCAGCAGGTTAGGGGTAGCCGCTGGAAACACCATATATTTT. The chain recombines TRBV28 with TRBJ1-3, with a weak D call TRBD1 (5 bases). The CDR3 runs 15 residues. Between the trimmed V and J ends, which lost 6 bases and 2 bases, there was a span of 14 bases. Germline CDR1 is MDHEN and CDR2 is SYDVKM.

This chain connects TRBV2 to TRBJ1-2; D unresolved. This CDR3 is 14 amino acids long. Germline V gene lookup returns CDR1 SNHLY and CDR2 FYNNEI. V was clipped by 6 bases and J by 3 bases, with 14 bases between them. CDR3 DNA sequence: TGTGCCAGCAGGGAGGAGGGTGTCGACTATGGCTACACCTTC. Translating it yields CASREEGVDYGYTF.

The V gene is TRBV5-1, the J gene TRBJ2-5; no clear D gene. Germline loops: CDR1 SGHRS, CDR2 YFSETQ. Trimming cost V 5 bases and J 3 bases, with 11 bases left between them. The CDR3 extends over 13 amino acids. This CDR3 is CASRRVGEETQYF. As DNA, the CDR3 is TGCGCCAGCAGGCGAGTGGGCGAAGAGACCCAGTACTTC.

This clone has more than one count but fewer than ten. The rearrangement joins TRBV6-1 to TRBJ2-2; D remains ambiguous. This CDR3 region has 16 residues. Trimming removed 2 bases at V and 6 bases at J, with 16 bases between. Germline values: CDR1 MNHNS, CDR2 SASEGT. CDR3 residues: CASSEYPQQGPGELFF. The CDR3, as DNA: TGTGCCAGCAGTGAATACCCCCAGCAAGGGCCCGGGGAGCTGTTTTTT.

This clone occurred a few times. Here the CDR3 reads CASTPVGTGVGYTF. The CDR3 DNA reads TGTGCCAGTACCCCTGTGGGGACAGGGGTTGGCTACACCTTC. The chain is built from TRBV19 and TRBJ1-2; 10 bases are a match to TRBD1. This CDR3 comprises 14 residues. The germline gives CDR1 LNHDA, CDR2 SQIVND (reference sequence). The V segment lost 7 bases and the J segment 7 bases; nucleotides outside the gene matches: 9. The full variable domain, completed using reference TRBV19 and TRBJ1-2, is DGGITQSPKYLFRKEGQNVTLSCEQNLNHDAMYWYRQDPGQGLRLIYYSQIVNDFQKGDIAEGYSVSREKKESFPLTVTSAQKNPTAFYLCASTPVGTGVGYTFGSGTRLTVV.

The chain couples TRBV27 to TRBJ1-3; tentatively, D is TRBD1 (6 bases). Germline V gene sequence: CDR1 MNHEY, CDR2 SMNVEV (reference sequence). The V end was cut by 4 bases, the J end by 4 bases, with 11 bases between. The CDR3 spans 14 residues. CDR3 bases: TGTGCCAGCAGTTCGAGGGGGTCCGGAAACACCATATATTTT. Its translation is CASSSRGSGNTIYF.

The chain uses TRBV29-1 and TRBJ1-1; tentatively, D is TRBD1 (5 bases). The CDR3 covers 14 residues. The germline CDR1 and CDR2 sequences are SQVTM and ANQGSEA. The V and J ends lost 3 bases and 2 bases respectively, with 13 bases between them. CDR3 DNA: TGCAGCGTTGATGGGGGACCGGGAAACACTGAAGCTTTCTTT. Amino acids: CSVDGGPGNTEAFF.

The rearrangement links TRBV5-1 to TRBJ2-5; 8 bases map to TRBD2. The last part of the DNA fits TRBJ2-7 better; the J call may be wrong. This CDR3 is 14 amino acids long. Germline assignment: CDR1 SGHRS and CDR2 YFSETQ. The CDR3 is CASRGTSGNYEQYF. The CDR3 DNA reads TGCGCCAGCAGAGGTACTAGCGGAAACTACGAGCAGTACTTC.